The T cell receptor beta chain described here comes from a study of regulatory T cells in long-lasting Graves disease. Whole-study results and caveats: Persistent disease was characterized by preferential usage of TRBV28, TRBJ1-2 and TRBJ2-5. Persistent Graves' patients showed less TCR diversity than newly diagnosed patients showed.

HTBI primers from iRepertoire and Arm-PCR of CDR3 regions yielded the TCR beta libraries. TCRdb ran MiXCR on the multiplex PCR reads and lists one entry per CDR3 protein. The sample consists of hundreds of thousands of distinct CDR3 sequences, 15% to 20% of them appearing once. Turning to this clonotype: What it binds is unknown.

The CDR3 extends over 20 amino acids. Trimming pared 2 bases from V and 12 bases from J, leaving 35 bases between. Germline-derived CDR1 and CDR2 are MNHEY and SVGEGT. The time point was: newly diagnosed GD, antithyroid drugs for less than 3 months. The TCR library was prepared using RNA isolated from PBMCs. The sample also formed part of further work on T cells in Graves' hyperthyroidism and ophthalmopathy. In that study: Graves' hyperthyroidism qualified as stable when ophthalmopathy did not progress within 18 months.

This sequence originates from a woman aged 25-40 years with Graves disease. This chain uses TRBV6-2 or TRBV6-3 with TRBJ2-1; TRBD2 might be the D (6 bases). Sequencing used peripheral blood mononuclear cells (PBMCs), obtained at new diagnosis, from a patient treated with antithyroid drugs. CDR3 residues: CASSYRRTGTFYTMSFGQFF. CDR3 nucleotide sequence: TGTGCCAGCAGTTACAGGCGGACTGGGACTTTTTATACAATGAGCTTTGGGCAGTTCTTC.